The sequence of this TCR beta chain was determined in a study of blood T cell repertoires in COVID-19. Germline V lookup: CDR1 LNHDA, CDR2 SQIVND (reference sequence). This CDR3 has 14 residues. V was clipped by 0 bases and J by 3 bases, with 8 bases between them. TCRdb's copy holds only in-frame clones and misses some; the assay was immunoSEQ multiplex PCR. The sample includes over 85,000 clones, about nine tenths of them seen just once. The chain joins TRBV19 to TRBJ1-2; D is ambiguous. The material sequenced was peripheral blood. This clonotype was obtained from a male donor with acute or convalescent COVID-19. The CDR3 loop reads CASSIDSVYYGYTF. The CDR3 DNA reads TGTGCCAGTAGTATAGATTCAGTCTACTATGGCTACACCTTC.